This T cell receptor beta chain came from a study of blood T cell repertoires in COVID-19. In the study overall: Samples of COVID-19 (acute and convalescent) were obtained from the United States, Italy and Spain.

Only in-frame clones appear in the TCRdb table, and some are missing; sequencing was by immunoSEQ multiplex PCR. The sample carries about 340,000 clones, 80% to 95% recorded once. This sequence was found in a woman aged 25 to 39 who had recovered from COVID-19. Sequencing input: PBMCs or T cells enriched from blood (not recorded which).

CDR3 residues: CASSSLSGDTQYF. Written as DNA, the CDR3 is TGTGCCAGCAGCTCACTTAGCGGGGATACGCAGTATTTT. This chain uses TRBV28 with TRBJ2-3, with TRBD2 matching over 7 bases. J gave up 6 bases and V 6 bases, and 6 bases lay outside the gene matches. The CDR3 contains 13 residues. Germline V gene data show CDR1 as MDHEN and CDR2 as SYDVKM.